This T cell receptor (beta chain) is from a study of tumor-infiltrating lymphocytes in primary liver carcinoma. Looking at the study overall: Donors underwent surgery for histopathologically diagnosed primary liver carcinoma. These were node-negative, non-metastatic T1-T3 tumors of roughly 4 to 10 cm. Overall study results and limits: With p = 0.039, the top-250-clone fraction in tumors significantly exceeded that in blood.

CDR3 length: 16 residues. J was trimmed by 6 bases and V by 2 bases; bases with no gene match: 8. Germline V gives CDR1 MNHEY, CDR2 SVGAGI. The researchers produced TCR beta cDNA from about 510 ng total RNA with a constant-region primer. ARM-PCR was slightly modified, and three nested multiplex PCR rounds with it gave rise to the TCR beta libraries. The first two PCR rounds used TRBV1-TRBV30 primers with a Cbeta primer, approximately 10 cycles each. MiXCR, run by TCRdb on the multiplex PCR reads, gives a single entry per CDR3 protein. The table lists about 300,000 distinct CDR3 sequences, approximately 60% of them singletons, with more than 8.5% in the top ten. Both blood RNA, taken from unsorted whole blood, and germline DNA were extracted. Many counts were recorded for this clonotype. Its antigen remains unknown.

Sequenced: peripheral blood. V gene TRBV6-5 combines with J gene TRBJ2-1; the match to TRBD2 covers 9 bases. This clonotype originated in a middle-aged man with primary liver carcinoma and hepatitis B virus infection. The CDR3 bases are TGTGCCAGCAGTTACCTTATAGCGGGAGACCCCAATGAGCAGTTCTTC. Translated: CASSYLIAGDPNEQFF.